What follows describes a single T cell receptor beta chain. This sample is drawn from a study of cytomegalovirus exposure and HLA in healthy donors. The PCR employed 60 Vbeta primers together with 13 Jbeta primers. Here immunoSEQ multiplex PCR was the method, and the copy in TCRdb shows in-frame clones only, minus some. The table includes about 110,000 clones, 65% to 75% detected once. This CDR3 contains 14 residues. The germline gives CDR1 SQVTM, CDR2 ANQGSEA. V shed 3 bases and J shed 0 bases, with 6 bases lying between them. The rearrangement links TRBV29-1 to TRBJ2-6, with D maybe TRBD2 (5 bases). This TCR derives from a female donor in good health and CMV-seronegative. The source material was PBMCs. CDR3 protein: CSVEGSSGANVLTF. In DNA, the CDR3 is TGCAGCGTTGAGGGGAGCTCTGGGGCCAACGTCCTGACTTTC.